The 22 T cell receptor beta chains in this list originate from one sample, sequenced in a study of shared clonotypes between healthy human individuals. The repertoire was sequenced with immunoSEQ multiplex PCR; TCRdb's copy has only in-frame clones and lacks some. Among approximately 1,000,000 clones listed, around 82% were seen once. The source material was memory CD4+ T cells from PBMCs. Subset indicated: CD45RA-negative fraction. All receptors derive from a man younger than 30 in good health. Some clones in this sample may be carry-over from other donors' samples.

CDR3 coding DNA: TGTGCCAGCAGCTCCCGGGAGGGCCGCACCCAGTACTTC. Protein: CASSSREGRTQYF. This chain joins TRBV5-4 and TRBJ2-5; 8 positions match TRBD2. This CDR3 region has 13 residues. Germline CDR1 SGHNT, CDR2 YYREEE (reference sequence). V dropped 3 bases and J dropped 8; count of bases not matched to a gene: 6. Complete variable domain (other parts from reference TRBV5-4 and TRBJ2-5): ETGVTQSPTHLIKTRGQQVTLRCSSQSGHNTVSWYQQALGQGPQFIFQYYREEENGRGNFPPRFSGLQFPNYSSELNVNALELDDSALYLCASSSREGRTQYFGPGTRLLVL.

CDR3 protein: CASSTAPGGGGDTQYF. In DNA, the CDR3 is TGTGCCAGCAGTACCGCCCCCGGCGGAGGGGGAGATACGCAGTATTTT. The chain couples TRBV28 to TRBJ2-3, with D perhaps assigned TRBD1 or TRBD2 (6 bases each). Trimming cost V 5 bases and J 5 bases, with 20 bases left between them. The V gene's germline CDR1 is MDHEN and CDR2 SYDVKM. This CDR3 has 16 amino acids.

The chain couples TRBV11-3 to TRBJ2-1, with D unclear. The V gene's germline CDR1 is SGHNT and CDR2 YENEEA. The CDR3 contains 15 residues. V lost 5 bases, J lost 4 bases, and 15 bases lay in between. CDR3 DNA sequence: TGTGCCAGCAGCCGAATGGTAGGTTTATACAATGAGCAGTTCTTC. Translated, it gives CASSRMVGLYNEQFF.

This clone was observed a handful of times. This rearrangement joins TRBV6-5 to TRBJ2-1, with TRBD1 identical over 8 bases. Germline lookup yields CDR1 MNHEY and CDR2 SVGAGI. V was clipped by 7 bases and J by 6 bases; unmatched bases: 11. This CDR3 has 15 amino acids. In DNA form, the CDR3 reads TGTGCCAGCACCCAGGGGGCAGGTGGGGGCAATGAGCAGTTCTTC. It translates to CASTQGAGGGNEQFF.

This clone has only a few counts. The chain recombines TRBV5-6 with TRBJ1-2; D gene uncertain. Per germline, CDR1 SGHDT and CDR2 YYEEEE. The CDR3 is 12 residues long. V was shortened by 4 bases and J by 8 bases, with 12 bases between the two germline ends. This CDR3 reads CASSDGDKGYTF. CDR3 coding DNA: TGTGCCAGCAGCGACGGGGATAAAGGCTACACCTTC.

The chain combines TRBV2 with TRBJ2-7; D is ambiguous. Deletions cut 5 bases from V and 0 bases from J, with 11 bases between. Germline loops: CDR1 SNHLY, CDR2 FYNNEI. The CDR3 spans 14 residues. CDR3 residues: CASSRPDASYEQYF. In DNA form, the CDR3 reads TGTGCCAGCAGTCGGCCAGATGCCTCCTACGAGCAGTACTTC.

V is TRBV2 and J is TRBJ1-2; 9 bases agree with TRBD1. CDR3 length: 16 residues. Looked up from germline, CDR1 is SNHLY and CDR2 is FYNNEI. Trimming removed 4 bases from V and 4 bases from J; junction bases left unmatched: 10. The CDR3 DNA reads as TGTGCCAGCAGTGCCACCAGGACAGGGGCAACCTATGGCTACACCTTC. Translation gives CASSATRTGATYGYTF.

The chain's CDR3 is CASSLVGTTRDEQYF. In DNA, the CDR3 is TGTGCCAGCAGCTTAGTCGGGACGACTAGGGACGAGCAGTACTTC. The chain links TRBV11-3 to TRBJ2-7; tentatively, D is TRBD2 (6 bases). V gave up 1 base and J gave up 5 bases, with 15 bases separating them. This CDR3 has 15 amino acids. Per germline, CDR1 SGHNT and CDR2 YENEEA.

J is TRBJ1-1 and V is TRBV18; the D is unclear. V was clipped by 6 bases and J by 0 bases, with 2 bases between them. Germline V lookup: CDR1 KGHSH, CDR2 LQKENI. There are 11 residues in the CDR3. In nucleotides, the CDR3 is TGTGCCAGCTCCCTGAACACTGAAGCTTTCTTT. Residues: CASSLNTEAFF. The full variable domain, its missing parts supplied by reference TRBV18 and TRBJ1-1, is NAGVMQNPRHLVRRRGQEARLRCSPMKGHSHVYWYRQLPEEGLKFMVYLQKENIIDESGMPKERFSAEFPKEGPSILRIQQVVRGDSAAYFCASSLNTEAFFGQGTRLTVV.

V gene TRBV5-1 combines with J gene TRBJ2-7, with 9 bases that match TRBD2. Losses at the gene ends were 7 bases for V and 5 bases for J; bases not matched to a gene: 13. The CDR3 totals 15 residues. CDR1 and CDR2 from the germline V gene are SGHRS and YFSETQ. The CDR3: CASRRRSGSLDEQYF. The CDR3 bases are TGCGCCAGCCGCAGGCGTAGCGGGAGTTTAGACGAGCAGTACTTC.

This clone was recorded only once. The chain has TRBV2 and TRBJ2-7; maybe TRBD1 (6 bases). Trimming left V 8 bases short and J 5 bases short, with 13 bases between. This CDR3 has 12 amino acids. Germline CDR1 SNHLY, CDR2 FYNNEI. DNA for the CDR3: TGTGCCAGCCGGGACAACATCCACGAGCAGTACTTC. Translation: CASRDNIHEQYF.

Worth noting for this clone: A read error may explain this, as a much larger clone is one base away. The chain links TRBV5-1 to TRBJ2-3; maybe TRBD1 (5 bases). CDR1 and CDR2 (germline): SGHRS, YFSETQ. The CDR3 consists of 14 residues. Trimming took off 0 bases at V and 1 base at J, with 6 bases between the two ends. The CDR3 DNA is TGCGCCAGCAGCTTGGGCAGGGGCACAGATACGCAGTATTTT. It codes for CASSLGRGTDTQYF.

The rearrangement uses TRBV28 and TRBJ2-2; D is perhaps TRBD1 (5 bases). Germline V gives CDR1 MDHEN, CDR2 SYDVKM. The CDR3 covers 15 residues. V lost 3 bases to trimming and J lost 1 base, with 9 bases between them. The CDR3 loop reads CASSLPGLNTGELFF. In nucleotides, the CDR3 is TGTGCCAGCAGTTTGCCAGGGCTGAACACCGGGGAGCTGTTTTTT.

This clone came up once. This rearrangement joins TRBV29-1 to TRBJ2-6; TRBD1 agrees at 10 bases. The V gene end was trimmed by 6 bases and the J gene end by 2 bases; junction bases not matched to a gene: 4. The germline CDR1 and CDR2 sequences are SQVTM and ANQGSEA. This CDR3 region has 15 residues. The chain's CDR3 is CSVAGTGAGANVLTF. The DNA for the CDR3 is TGCAGCGTAGCCGGGACAGGGGCTGGGGCCAACGTCCTGACTTTC.

This clone was observed once. The chain employs TRBV7-3 and TRBJ2-5; TRBD2 might be the D (6 bases). This CDR3 contains 14 residues. The V and J ends lost 1 base and 5 bases respectively, with 11 bases between them. CDR1 SGHTA and CDR2 FQGTGA come from the germline V gene. The CDR3 protein is CASSLSPGGETQYF. CDR3 coding DNA: TGTGCCAGCAGCTTAAGTCCCGGGGGTGAGACCCAGTACTTC.

A word on this clone: This specimen includes other DNA sequences encoding the same CDR3. J is TRBJ2-1 and V is TRBV29-1, with 8 bases matching TRBD2. V shed 4 bases and J 5 bases; nucleotides not matched to a gene: 1. This CDR3 has 12 residues. Germline CDR1 is SQVTM and CDR2 is ANQGSEA. The CDR3 here is CSVGGRNNEQFF. CDR3 in DNA: TGCAGCGTTGGCGGGAGGAACAATGAGCAGTTCTTC.

V is TRBV28 and J is TRBJ1-2; weak D call: TRBD1 (6 bases). The V end was cut by 5 bases, the J end by 11 bases, with 18 bases between. The CDR3 sequence is 13 residues long. Germline CDR1 is MDHEN and CDR2 is SYDVKM. CDR3: CASSLLRGMGYTF. The CDR3 bases are TGTGCCAGCAGTCTACTCAGGGGAATGGGGTACACCTTC.

V gene TRBV30 combines with J gene TRBJ2-7; TRBD1 is a possible D gene (6 bases). The V gene's germline CDR1 is GTSNPN and CDR2 SVGIG (reference sequence). This CDR3 spans 14 amino acids. Trimming took off 1 base at V and 2 bases at J, with 12 bases between the two ends. CDR3 residues: CAWSEDRRTYEQYF. In DNA form, the CDR3 reads TGTGCCTGGAGTGAAGACAGGAGAACCTACGAGCAGTACTTC.

Remarks on this clone: Within the sample, other DNA sequences also encode this same CDR3. This chain connects TRBV9 to TRBJ2-5; no reliable D call. Germline V gene sequence: CDR1 SGDLS, CDR2 YYNGEE. V was trimmed by 0 bases and J by 5 bases, leaving 2 bases between them. The CDR3 is 11 amino acids. The CDR3 is CASSVEETQYF. The CDR3 nucleotides are TGTGCCAGCAGCGTAGAGGAGACCCAGTACTTC. The variable domain in full, completed from reference TRBV9 and TRBJ2-5, reads DSGVTQTPKHLITATGQRVTLRCSPRSGDLSVYWYQQSLDQGLQFLIQYYNGEERAKGNILERFSAQQFPDLHSELNLSSLELGDSALYFCASSVEETQYFGPGTRLLVL.

The chain joins TRBV25-1 to TRBJ1-1; TRBD1 matches at 7 bases. The CDR3 is 15 amino acids. Germline V lookup: CDR1 MGHDK, CDR2 SYGVNS. The V gene end was trimmed by 4 bases and the J gene end by 1 base; junction bases not matched to a gene: 6. CDR3 coding DNA: TGTGCCAGCAGTGGACTACAGGGGAAGAACACTGAAGCTTTCTTT. Its translation is CASSGLQGKNTEAFF.

The genes are TRBV7-2 and TRBJ1-3; D possibly corresponds to TRBD1 (6 bases). This CDR3 region has 16 residues. Germline V gene lookup returns CDR1 SGHTA and CDR2 FQGNSA. V dropped 1 base and J dropped 4 bases, with 14 bases sitting between them. CDR3 in DNA: TGTGCCAGCAGCTTAGGGGGGGCGCGGGCAGGAAACACCATATATTTT. It translates to CASSLGGARAGNTIYF.

This chain links TRBV7-8 with TRBJ1-2; D may be TRBD1 (5 bases). Germline CDR1 reads SGHVS; CDR2 reads FQNEAQ. The length of the CDR3 is 15 residues. The germline V and J ends were trimmed by 4 bases and 6 bases, with 18 bases remaining between them. The CDR3 bases are TGTGCCAGCAGCTCCCCCAGGGCTATCTCCGATGGCTACACCTTC. Its translation: CASSSPRAISDGYTF.